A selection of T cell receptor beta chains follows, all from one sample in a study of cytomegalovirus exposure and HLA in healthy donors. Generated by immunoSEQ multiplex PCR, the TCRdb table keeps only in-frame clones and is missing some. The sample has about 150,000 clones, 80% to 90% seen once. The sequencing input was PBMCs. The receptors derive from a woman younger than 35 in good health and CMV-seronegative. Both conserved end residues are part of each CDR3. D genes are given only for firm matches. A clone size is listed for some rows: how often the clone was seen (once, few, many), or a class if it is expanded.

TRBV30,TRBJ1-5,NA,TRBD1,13,CAWGQGYNQPQHF,TGTGCCTGGGGACAGGGCTACAATCAGCCCCAGCATTTT
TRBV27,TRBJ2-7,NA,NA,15,CASSAGSGLPYEQYF,TGTGCCAGCAGTGCCGGCTCGGGACTGCCCTACGAGCAGTACTTC
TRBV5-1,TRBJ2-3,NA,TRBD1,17,CASSLYLPGQGTDTQYF,TGCGCCAGCAGCTTATACCTACCGGGACAGGGCACAGATACGCAGTATTTT
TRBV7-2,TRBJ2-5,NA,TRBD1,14,CASSLRQGWETQYF,TGTGCCAGCAGCTTAAGACAGGGTTGGGAGACCCAGTACTTC
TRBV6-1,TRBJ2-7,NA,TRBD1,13,CASSLGTGREQYF,TGTGCCAGCAGTCTCGGGACAGGGCGTGAGCAGTACTTC
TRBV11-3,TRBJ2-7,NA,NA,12,CASSQGGYEQYF,TGTGCCAGCAGTCAGGGCGGCTACGAGCAGTACTTC
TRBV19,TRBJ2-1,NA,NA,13,CASSIGRAYEQFF,TGTGCCAGTAGTATAGGCAGGGCTTATGAGCAGTTCTTC
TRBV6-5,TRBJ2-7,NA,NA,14,CASSFRGSQIEQYF,TGTGCCAGCAGCTTCAGGGGCTCCCAAATAGAGCAGTACTTC
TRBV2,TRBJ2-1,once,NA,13,CASRGGVHNEQFF,TGTGCCAGCAGAGGAGGGGTCCACAATGAGCAGTTCTTC
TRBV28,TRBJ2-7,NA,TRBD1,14,CASRGQGGDYEQYF,TGTGCCAGCAGGGGACAGGGTGGTGACTACGAGCAGTACTTC
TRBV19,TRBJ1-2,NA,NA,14,CASSGPTGNYGYTF,TGTGCCAGTAGTGGGCCTACGGGGAACTATGGCTACACCTTC
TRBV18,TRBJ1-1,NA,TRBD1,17,CASSPVDRGRGWTEAFF,TGTGCCAGCTCTCCCGTGGACAGGGGGCGTGGATGGACTGAAGCTTTCTTT
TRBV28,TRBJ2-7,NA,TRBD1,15,CASRPTGTGGYEQYF,TGTGCCAGCAGGCCAACCGGGACAGGGGGCTACGAGCAGTACTTC
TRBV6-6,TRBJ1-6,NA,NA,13,CASRGLDNSPLHF,TGTGCCAGCAGGGGACTCGATAATTCACCCCTCCACTTT